The 10 T cell receptor beta chains in this list originate from one sample, sequenced in a study of T cell repertoires in cytomegalovirus infection. From the reads, TCRdb called clonotypes with MiXCR, one entry per CDR3 protein. Among 740,000 or so distinct CDR3 sequences listed, roughly 35% were seen once. The sample was PBMCs. The receptors stem from a human donor in good health (CMV status not recorded). Some clones in this sample may be carry-over from other donors' samples.

This chain connects TRBV4-3 to TRBJ1-3; D ambiguous. The ends were cut back, 0 bases at V and 10 bases at J, with 13 bases in the middle. Germline V gene lookup returns CDR1 LGHNA and CDR2 YSLEER. This CDR3 spans 14 amino acids. The CDR3 DNA is TGCGCCAGCAGCCAAGAAACGGGAAGAGGTACCATATATTTT. The encoded protein is CASSQETGRGTIYF.

The chain is built from TRBV28 and TRBJ2-7; perhaps TRBD2 as D (6 bases). Germline V lookup: CDR1 MDHEN, CDR2 SYDVKM. CDR3 size: 16 residues. V was pared by 5 bases and J by 1 base, with 18 bases between. CDR3 nucleotide sequence: TGTGCCAGCAGTCCCTTCGGCGGGATGCTTTCCTACGAGCAGTACTTC. Translating it yields CASSPFGGMLSYEQYF.

This sequence joins TRBV11-2 and TRBJ1-4; TRBD1 is a possible D gene (5 bases). CDR3 size: 16 residues. Looked up from germline, CDR1 is SGHAT and CDR2 is FQNNGV. Trimming stripped 2 bases from V and 8 bases from J, with 18 bases between. The CDR3: CASSLWVGRAGEKLFF. CDR3 in DNA: TGTGCCAGCAGCTTATGGGTGGGGCGGGCGGGAGAAAAACTGTTTTTT.

The gene calls are TRBV6-5 and TRBJ1-2; 8 bases match TRBD1. Germline CDR1 MNHEY, CDR2 SVGAGI. The CDR3 spans 15 residues. CDR3: CDRSYCPQGAGGYTF. As DNA, the CDR3 is TGTGACCGCAGTTACTGCCCCCAGGGGGCAGGCGGCTACACCTTC.

A note on this clonotype: This could be a read error, since a much larger clone is one nucleotide away. CDR3 sequence: CASTSDRGPDTQYF. CDR3 DNA sequence: TGTGCCAGCACCAGCGACAGGGGGCCAGATACGCAGTATTTT. The genes are TRBV28 and TRBJ2-3; TRBD1 aligns across 10 bases. This CDR3 has 14 amino acids. The ends lost 7 bases at V and 4 bases at J; junction bases unmatched: 5. Germline V CDR1 and CDR2: MDHEN, SYDVKM.

V is TRBV25-1 and J is TRBJ1-5; perhaps TRBD1 as D (6 bases). Germline-derived CDR1 and CDR2 are MGHDK and SYGVNS. The CDR3 extends over 14 amino acids. Trimming pared 3 bases from V and 2 bases from J, leaving 8 bases between. The chain's CDR3 is CASSDPGGNQPQHF. As DNA, the CDR3 is TGTGCCAGCAGTGACCCAGGGGGCAATCAGCCCCAGCATTTT.

This chain uses TRBV20-1 with TRBJ2-1; D possibly corresponds to TRBD1 (6 bases). Trimming took off 3 bases at V and 6 bases at J, with 21 bases between the two ends. Looked up from germline, CDR1 is DFQATT and CDR2 is SNEGSKA (reference sequence). This CDR3 has 16 residues. The CDR3 nucleotides are TGCAGTGCTAGGCCGGGACAAATGAGAACAATCAATGAGCAGTTCTTC. This codes for CSARPGQMRTINEQFF.

The V call is TRBV15, the J call TRBJ2-3; 14 nucleotides line up with TRBD2. After removal of 8 bases from V and 2 bases from J, the junction contained 9 bases not matched to a gene. Germline V gives CDR1 LNHNV, CDR2 YYDKDF (reference sequence). The CDR3 extends over 17 amino acids. CDR3 residues: CATGGLAGAVHTDTQYF. CDR3 nucleotides: TGTGCCACCGGGGGACTAGCGGGAGCGGTACACACAGATACGCAGTATTTT.

The gene calls are TRBV5-1 and TRBJ2-3, with 11 bases lining up with TRBD2. Unmatched junction bases numbered 11, after V lost 5 bases and J lost 6 bases. The germline V gene has CDR1 SGHRS and CDR2 YFSETQ. The CDR3 spans 16 residues. The CDR3 nucleotides are TGCGCCAGCAGACCCACTAGCGGGAGTGTCAGGGATACGCAGTATTTT. The encoded protein is CASRPTSGSVRDTQYF.

This clonotype was seen a handful of times. V usage is TRBV29-1 and J usage is TRBJ1-1; possibly TRBD1 for D (6 bases). V shed 6 bases and J shed 1 base, with 18 bases lying between them. CDR1 SQVTM and CDR2 ANQGSEA come from the germline V gene. The CDR3 is 15 amino acids. CDR3 nucleotide sequence: TGCAGCGTGCCCGGGATGGGCAGGGGGAACACTGAAGCTTTCTTT. It translates to CSVPGMGRGNTEAFF.